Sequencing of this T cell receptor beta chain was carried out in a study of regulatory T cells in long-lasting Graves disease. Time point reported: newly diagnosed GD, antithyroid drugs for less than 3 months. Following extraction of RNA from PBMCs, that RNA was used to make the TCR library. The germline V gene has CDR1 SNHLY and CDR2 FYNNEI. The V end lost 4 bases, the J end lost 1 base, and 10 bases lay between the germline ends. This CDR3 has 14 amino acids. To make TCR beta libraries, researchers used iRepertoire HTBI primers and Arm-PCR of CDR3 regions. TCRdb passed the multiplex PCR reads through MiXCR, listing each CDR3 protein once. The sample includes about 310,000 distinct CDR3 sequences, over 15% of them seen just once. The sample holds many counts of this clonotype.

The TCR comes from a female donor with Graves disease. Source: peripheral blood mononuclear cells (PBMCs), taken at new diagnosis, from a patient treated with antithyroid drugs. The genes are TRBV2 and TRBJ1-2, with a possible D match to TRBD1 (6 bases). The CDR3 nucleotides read TGTGCCAGCAGTGGGAGGGGGGGTAACTATGGCTACACCTTC. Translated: CASSGRGGNYGYTF.